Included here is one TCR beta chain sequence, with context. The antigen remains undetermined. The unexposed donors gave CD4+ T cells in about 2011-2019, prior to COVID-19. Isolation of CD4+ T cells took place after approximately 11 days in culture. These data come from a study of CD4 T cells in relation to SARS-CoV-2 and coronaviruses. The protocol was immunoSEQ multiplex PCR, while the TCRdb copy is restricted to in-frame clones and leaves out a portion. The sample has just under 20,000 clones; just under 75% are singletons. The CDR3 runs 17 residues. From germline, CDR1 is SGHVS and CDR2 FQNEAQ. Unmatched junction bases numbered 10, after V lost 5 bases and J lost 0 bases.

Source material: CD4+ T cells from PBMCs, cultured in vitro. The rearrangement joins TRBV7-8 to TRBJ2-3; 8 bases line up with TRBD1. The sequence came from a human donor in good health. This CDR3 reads CASSPLVRTGSTDTQYF. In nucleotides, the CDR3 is TGTGCCAGCAGCCCGCTGGTCAGGACAGGGAGCACAGATACGCAGTATTTT.